This TCR beta chain comes out of a study of STAT5B mutations in CD4+ large granular lymphocyte leukemia. With V trimmed by 8 bases and J by 8 bases, 6 bases remained unmatched. From germline, CDR1 is GTSNPN and CDR2 SVGIG (reference sequence). The CDR3 sequence is 13 residues long. Generated by immunoSEQ multiplex PCR, the TCRdb table keeps only in-frame clones and is missing some. The sample lists approximately 30,000 clones; around 76% were seen once. The J gene is TRBJ2-1, the V gene TRBV30; the match to TRBD2 covers 13 bases. The TCR was taken from a human donor in good health. The sample taken for sequencing was CD4+ T cells from blood buffy coats. CDR3 sequence: CARGLAGVHEQFF. The DNA for the CDR3 is TGTGCCCGCGGACTAGCGGGGGTTCATGAGCAGTTCTTC. Drawing the rest from reference TRBV30 and TRBJ2-1, the complete variable domain is SQTIHQWPATLVQPVGSPLSLECTVEGTSNPNLYWYRQAAGRGLQLLFYSVGIGQISSEVPQNLSASRPQDRQFILSSKKLLLSDSGFYLCARGLAGVHEQFFGPGTRLTVL.